The 2 T cell receptor beta chains below come from one sample, sequenced in a study of beta chain features in type 1 diabetes. All of the isolated RNA was reverse transcribed, so expressed TCRB transcripts were sequenced. The data were produced by immunoSEQ multiplex PCR, yet TCRdb's version contains in-frame clones alone and is incomplete. The sample shows some 300,000 clones, under 8.5% of them seen only once. The source material was central memory CD4+ T cells from blood. Receptors were obtained from a woman under 30 in good health.

The chain combines TRBV5-6 with TRBJ1-1; D gene unclear. The CDR3 has 14 residues. Germline CDR1 is SGHDT and CDR2 is YYEEEE. V lost 3 bases and J 8 bases, leaving 17 bases between the germline ends. CDR3 DNA: TGTGCCAGCAGCTCCCGCCCAAATCTCTCCGAAGCTTTCTTT. Protein sequence: CASSSRPNLSEAFF.

This clone was detected many times. The chain employs TRBV19 and TRBJ2-2, with D possibly TRBD2 on 5 matching bases. In germline, CDR1 is LNHDA, CDR2 SQIVND (reference sequence). The CDR3 has 14 residues. The V gene lost 6 bases and the J gene lost 8 bases, with 16 bases spanning the gap. The CDR3 loop reads CASRPGLERGELFF. DNA for the CDR3: TGTGCCAGTAGGCCCGGACTGGAAAGGGGGGAGCTGTTTTTT.